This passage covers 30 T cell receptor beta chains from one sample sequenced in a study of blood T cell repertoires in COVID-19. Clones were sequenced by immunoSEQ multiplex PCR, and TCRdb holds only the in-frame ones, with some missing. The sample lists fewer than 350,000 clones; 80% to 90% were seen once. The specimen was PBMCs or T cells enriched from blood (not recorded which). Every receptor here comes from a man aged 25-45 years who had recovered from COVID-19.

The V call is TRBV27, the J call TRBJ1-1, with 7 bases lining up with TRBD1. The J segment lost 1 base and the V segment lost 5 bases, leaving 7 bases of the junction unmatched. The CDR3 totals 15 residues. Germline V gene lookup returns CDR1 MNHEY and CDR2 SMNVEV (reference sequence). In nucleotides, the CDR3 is TGTGCCAGCAGTATAAGACAGGGCGGGAACACTGAAGCTTTCTTT. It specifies CASSIRQGGNTEAFF.

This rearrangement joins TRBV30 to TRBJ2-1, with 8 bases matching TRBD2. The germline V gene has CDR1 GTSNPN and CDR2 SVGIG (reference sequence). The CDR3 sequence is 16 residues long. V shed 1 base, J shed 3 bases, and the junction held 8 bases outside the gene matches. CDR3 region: CAWSEGIAGIYNEQFF. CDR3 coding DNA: TGTGCCTGGAGTGAGGGGATAGCGGGAATCTACAATGAGCAGTTCTTC.

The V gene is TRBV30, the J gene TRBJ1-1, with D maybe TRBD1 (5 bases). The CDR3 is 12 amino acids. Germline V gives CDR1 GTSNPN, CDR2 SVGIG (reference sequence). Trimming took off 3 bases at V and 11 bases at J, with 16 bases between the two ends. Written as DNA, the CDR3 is TGTGCCTGGAGAGGGCCAACACAGGAGGCTTTCTTT. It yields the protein CAWRGPTQEAFF.

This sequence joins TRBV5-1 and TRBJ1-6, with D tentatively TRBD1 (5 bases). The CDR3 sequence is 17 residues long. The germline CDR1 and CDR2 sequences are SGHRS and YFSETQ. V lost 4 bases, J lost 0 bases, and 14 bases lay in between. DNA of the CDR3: TGCGCCAGCAGCCCTAAAACGGGGGTCTCCTATAATTCACCCCTCCACTTT. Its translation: CASSPKTGVSYNSPLHF.

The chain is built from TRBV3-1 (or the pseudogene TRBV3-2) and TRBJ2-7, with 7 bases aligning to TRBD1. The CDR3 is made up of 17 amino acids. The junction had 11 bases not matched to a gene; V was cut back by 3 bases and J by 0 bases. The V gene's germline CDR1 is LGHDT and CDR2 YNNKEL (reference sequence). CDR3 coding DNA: TGTGCCAGCAGCCATAAGGCCCGGGGACAGCACTCCTACGAGCAGTACTTC. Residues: CASSHKARGQHSYEQYF.

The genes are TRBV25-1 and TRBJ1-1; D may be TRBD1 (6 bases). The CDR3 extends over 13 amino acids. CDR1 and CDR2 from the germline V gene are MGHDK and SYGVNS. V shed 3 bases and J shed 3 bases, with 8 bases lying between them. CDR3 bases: TGTGCCAGCAGTGATCGACAGGACACTGAAGCTTTCTTT. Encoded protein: CASSDRQDTEAFF. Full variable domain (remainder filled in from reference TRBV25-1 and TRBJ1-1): EADIYQTPRYLVIGTGKKITLECSQTMGHDKMYWYQQDPGMELHLIHYSYGVNSTEKGDLSSESTVSRIRTEHFPLTLESARPSHTSQYLCASSDRQDTEAFFGQGTRLTVV.

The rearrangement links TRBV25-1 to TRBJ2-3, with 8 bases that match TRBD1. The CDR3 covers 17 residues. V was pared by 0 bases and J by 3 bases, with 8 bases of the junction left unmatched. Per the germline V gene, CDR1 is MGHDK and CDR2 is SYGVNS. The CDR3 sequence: CASSEYVTGVETDTQYF. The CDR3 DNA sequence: TGTGCCAGCAGTGAATACGTGACAGGGGTAGAAACAGATACGCAGTATTTT. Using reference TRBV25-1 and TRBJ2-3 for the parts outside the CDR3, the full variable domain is EADIYQTPRYLVIGTGKKITLECSQTMGHDKMYWYQQDPGMELHLIHYSYGVNSTEKGDLSSESTVSRIRTEHFPLTLESARPSHTSQYLCASSEYVTGVETDTQYFGPGTRLTVL.

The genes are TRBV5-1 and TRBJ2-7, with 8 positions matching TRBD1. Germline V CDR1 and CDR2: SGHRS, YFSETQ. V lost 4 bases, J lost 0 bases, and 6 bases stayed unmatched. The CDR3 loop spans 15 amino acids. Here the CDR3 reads CASSLDRGTSYEQYF. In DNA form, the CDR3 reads TGCGCCAGCAGCCTCGACAGGGGCACCTCCTACGAGCAGTACTTC.

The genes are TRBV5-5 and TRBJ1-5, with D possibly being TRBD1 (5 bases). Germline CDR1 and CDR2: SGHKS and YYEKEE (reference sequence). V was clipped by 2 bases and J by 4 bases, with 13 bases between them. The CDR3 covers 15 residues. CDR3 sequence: CASSFRIQENQPQHF. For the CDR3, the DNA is TGTGCCAGCAGCTTCAGGATACAGGAAAATCAGCCCCAGCATTTT. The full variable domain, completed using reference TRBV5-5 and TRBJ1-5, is DAGVTQSPTHLIKTRGQQVTLRCSPISGHKSVSWYQQVLGQGPQFIFQYYEKEERGRGNFPDRFSARQFPNYSSELNVNALLLGDSALYLCASSFRIQENQPQHFGDGTRLSIL.

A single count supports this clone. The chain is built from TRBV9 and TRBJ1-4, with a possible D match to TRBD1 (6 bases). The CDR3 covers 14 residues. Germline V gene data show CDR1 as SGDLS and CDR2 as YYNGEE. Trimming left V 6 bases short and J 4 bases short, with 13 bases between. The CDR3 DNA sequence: TGTGCCAGCAACAGAGGGGGACATAATGAAAAACTGTTTTTT. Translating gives CASNRGGHNEKLFF.

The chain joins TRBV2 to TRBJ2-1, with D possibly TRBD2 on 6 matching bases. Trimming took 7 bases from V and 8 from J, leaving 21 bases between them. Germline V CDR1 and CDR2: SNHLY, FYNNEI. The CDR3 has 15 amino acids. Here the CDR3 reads CASTMGLLPADEQFF. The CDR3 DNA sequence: TGTGCCAGCACCATGGGACTCCTCCCCGCCGATGAGCAGTTCTTC.

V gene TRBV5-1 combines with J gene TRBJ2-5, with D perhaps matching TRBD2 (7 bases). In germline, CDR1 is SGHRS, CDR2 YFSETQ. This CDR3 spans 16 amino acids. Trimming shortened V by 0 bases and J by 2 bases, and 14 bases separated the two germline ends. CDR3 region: CASSLGRGAGQETQYF. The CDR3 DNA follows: TGCGCCAGCAGCTTGGGACGGGGGGCCGGGCAAGAGACCCAGTACTTC.

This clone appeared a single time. The CDR3 bases are TGTGCCAGCTCATACGGGACTTCTCTTTTGGGGGATTCACCCCTCCACTTT. It specifies CASSYGTSLLGDSPLHF. The V gene is TRBV18, the J gene TRBJ1-6; maybe TRBD1 (5 bases). This CDR3 spans 17 amino acids. Germline V CDR1 and CDR2: KGHSH, LQKENI. Trimming pared 5 bases from V and 8 bases from J, leaving 22 bases between.

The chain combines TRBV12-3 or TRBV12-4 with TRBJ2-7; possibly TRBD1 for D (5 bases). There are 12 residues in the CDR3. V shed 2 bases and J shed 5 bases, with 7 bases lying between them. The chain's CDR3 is CASSLQGNEQYF. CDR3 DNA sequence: TGTGCCAGCAGTTTACAGGGAAACGAGCAGTACTTC.

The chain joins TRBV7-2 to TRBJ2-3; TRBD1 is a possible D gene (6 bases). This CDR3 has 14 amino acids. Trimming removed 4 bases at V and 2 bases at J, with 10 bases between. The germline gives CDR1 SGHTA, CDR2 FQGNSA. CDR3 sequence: CASSSGQITDTQYF. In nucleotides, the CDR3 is TGTGCCAGCAGCTCAGGACAGATCACAGATACGCAGTATTTT. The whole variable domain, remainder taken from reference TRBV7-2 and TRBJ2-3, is GAGVSQSPSNKVTEKGKDVELRCDPISGHTALYWYRQSLGQGLEFLIYFQGNSAPDKSGLPSDRFSAERTGGSVSTLTIQRTQQEDSAVYLCASSSGQITDTQYFGPGTRLTVL.

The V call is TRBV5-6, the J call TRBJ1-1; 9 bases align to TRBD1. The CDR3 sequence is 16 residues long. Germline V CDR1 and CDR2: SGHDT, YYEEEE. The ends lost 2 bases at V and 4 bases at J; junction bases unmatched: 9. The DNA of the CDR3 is TGTGCCAGCAGCTTATTCCCCGGGACAGGGATCACTGAAGCTTTCTTT. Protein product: CASSLFPGTGITEAFF.

As DNA, the CDR3 is TGTGCCTGGAGCCCCACGGGAAACTCCTACAATGAGCAGTTCTTC. As protein: CAWSPTGNSYNEQFF. This chain joins TRBV30 and TRBJ2-1; D might be TRBD2 (5 bases). Trimming removed 3 bases from V and 0 bases from J, with 12 bases in between. The CDR3 length is 15 residues. The V gene's germline CDR1 is GTSNPN and CDR2 SVGIG (reference sequence).

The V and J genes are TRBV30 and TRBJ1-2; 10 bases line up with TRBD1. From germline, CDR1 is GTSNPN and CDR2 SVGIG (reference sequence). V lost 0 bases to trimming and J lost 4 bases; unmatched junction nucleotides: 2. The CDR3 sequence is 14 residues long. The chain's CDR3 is CAWSVGTGVYGYTF. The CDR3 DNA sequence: TGTGCCTGGAGTGTGGGGACAGGGGTCTATGGCTACACCTTC.

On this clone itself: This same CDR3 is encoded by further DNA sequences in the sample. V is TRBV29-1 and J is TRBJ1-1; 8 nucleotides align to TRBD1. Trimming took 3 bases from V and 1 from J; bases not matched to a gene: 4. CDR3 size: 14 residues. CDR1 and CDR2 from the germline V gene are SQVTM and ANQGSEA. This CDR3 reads CSVDSGTGNTEAFF. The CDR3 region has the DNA TGCAGCGTTGACTCTGGGACAGGGAACACTGAAGCTTTCTTT.

The CDR3 reads CASSSSTGMNTEAFF. The DNA of the CDR3 is TGTGCCAGCAGCTCATCGACAGGGATGAACACTGAAGCTTTCTTT. The chain joins TRBV7-3 to TRBJ1-1, with 7 bases lining up with TRBD1. This CDR3 has 15 residues. Per germline, CDR1 SGHTA and CDR2 FQGTGA. V was pared by 4 bases and J by 0 bases, with 5 bases of the junction left unmatched.

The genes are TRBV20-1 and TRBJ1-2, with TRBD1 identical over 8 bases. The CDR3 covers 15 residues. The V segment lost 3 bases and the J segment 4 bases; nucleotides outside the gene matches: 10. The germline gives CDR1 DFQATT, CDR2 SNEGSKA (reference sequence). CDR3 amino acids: CSASSGQELSYGYTF. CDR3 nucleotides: TGCAGTGCTAGTTCGGGACAGGAACTTAGCTATGGCTACACCTTC.

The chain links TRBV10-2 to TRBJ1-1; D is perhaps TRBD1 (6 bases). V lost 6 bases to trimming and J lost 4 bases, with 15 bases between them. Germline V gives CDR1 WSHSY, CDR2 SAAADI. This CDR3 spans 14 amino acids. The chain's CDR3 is CASRDWTEPTEAFF. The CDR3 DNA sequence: TGCGCCAGCAGGGATTGGACAGAACCCACTGAAGCTTTCTTT.

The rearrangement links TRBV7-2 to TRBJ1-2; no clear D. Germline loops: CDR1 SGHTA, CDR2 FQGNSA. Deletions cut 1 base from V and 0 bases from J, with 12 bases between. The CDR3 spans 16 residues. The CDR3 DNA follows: TGTGCCAGCAGCTTAGGCCCCGGGGAAGCTAACTATGGCTACACCTTC. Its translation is CASSLGPGEANYGYTF.

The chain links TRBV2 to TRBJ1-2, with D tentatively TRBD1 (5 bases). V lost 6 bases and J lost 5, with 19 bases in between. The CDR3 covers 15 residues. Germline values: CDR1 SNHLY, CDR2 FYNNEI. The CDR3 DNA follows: TGTGCCAGCAGGGCCCCGGGCAGGGTCGAGTATGGCTACACCTTC. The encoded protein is CASRAPGRVEYGYTF.

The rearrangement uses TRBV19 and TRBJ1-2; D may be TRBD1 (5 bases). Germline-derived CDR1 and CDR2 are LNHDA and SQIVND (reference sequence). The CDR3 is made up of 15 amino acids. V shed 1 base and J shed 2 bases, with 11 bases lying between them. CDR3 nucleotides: TGTGCCAGTAGTATAGTCCCGGCAGGGAACTATGGCTACACCTTC. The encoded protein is CASSIVPAGNYGYTF.

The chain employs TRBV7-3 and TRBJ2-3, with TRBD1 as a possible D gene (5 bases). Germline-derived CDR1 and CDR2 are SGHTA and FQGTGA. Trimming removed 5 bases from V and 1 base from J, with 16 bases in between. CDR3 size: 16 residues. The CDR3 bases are TGTGCCAGCAGCCGGATAGGGGATACGGGCACAGATACGCAGTATTTT. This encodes CASSRIGDTGTDTQYF.

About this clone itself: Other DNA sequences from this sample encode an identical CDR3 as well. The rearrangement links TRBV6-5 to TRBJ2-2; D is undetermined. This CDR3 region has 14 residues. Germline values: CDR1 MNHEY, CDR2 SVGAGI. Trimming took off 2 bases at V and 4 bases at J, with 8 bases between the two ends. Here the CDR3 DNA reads TGTGCCAGCAGTTACGATTCAGGCACCGGGGAGCTGTTTTTT. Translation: CASSYDSGTGELFF.

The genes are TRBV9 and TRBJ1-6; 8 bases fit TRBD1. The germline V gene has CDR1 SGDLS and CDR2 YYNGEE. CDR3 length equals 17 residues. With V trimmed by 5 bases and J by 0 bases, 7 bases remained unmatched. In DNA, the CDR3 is TGTGCCAGCAGTCGACAGGGGTCGAGCTCCTATAATTCACCCCTCCACTTT. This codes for CASSRQGSSSYNSPLHF.

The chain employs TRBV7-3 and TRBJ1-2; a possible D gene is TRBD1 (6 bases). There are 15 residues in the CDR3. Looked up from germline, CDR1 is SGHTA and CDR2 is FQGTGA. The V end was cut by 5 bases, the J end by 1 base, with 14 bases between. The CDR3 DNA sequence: TGTGCCAGCAGCCCTCAACAGGGCTATAACTATGGCTACACCTTC. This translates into CASSPQQGYNYGYTF.

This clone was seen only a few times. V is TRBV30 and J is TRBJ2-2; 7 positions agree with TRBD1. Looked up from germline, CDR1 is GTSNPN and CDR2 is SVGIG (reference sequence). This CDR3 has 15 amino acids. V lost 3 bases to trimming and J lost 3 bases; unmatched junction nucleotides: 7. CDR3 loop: CAWRRTGVDTGELFF. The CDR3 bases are TGTGCCTGGAGACGTACAGGGGTGGACACCGGGGAGCTGTTTTTT.